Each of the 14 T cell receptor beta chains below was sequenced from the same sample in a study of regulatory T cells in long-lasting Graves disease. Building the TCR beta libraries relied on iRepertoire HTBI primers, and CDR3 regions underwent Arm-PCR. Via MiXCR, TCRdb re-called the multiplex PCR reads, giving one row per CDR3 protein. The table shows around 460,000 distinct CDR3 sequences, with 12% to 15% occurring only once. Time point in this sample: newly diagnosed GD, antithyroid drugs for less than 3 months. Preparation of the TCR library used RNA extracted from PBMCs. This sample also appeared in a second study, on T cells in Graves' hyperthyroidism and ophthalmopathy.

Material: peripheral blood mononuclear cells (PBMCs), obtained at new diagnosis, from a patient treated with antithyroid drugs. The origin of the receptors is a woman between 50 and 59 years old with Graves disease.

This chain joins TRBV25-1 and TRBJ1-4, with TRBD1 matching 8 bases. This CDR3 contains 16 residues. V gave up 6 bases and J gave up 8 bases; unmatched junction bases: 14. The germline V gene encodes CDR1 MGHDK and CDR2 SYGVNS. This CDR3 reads CASRASPGQESEKLFF. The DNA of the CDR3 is TGTGCCAGCAGGGCTAGTCCGGGACAGGAAAGCGAAAAACTGTTTTTT. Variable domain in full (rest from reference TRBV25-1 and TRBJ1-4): EADIYQTPRYLVIGTGKKITLECSQTMGHDKMYWYQQDPGMELHLIHYSYGVNSTEKGDLSSESTVSRIRTEHFPLTLESARPSHTSQYLCASRASPGQESEKLFFGSGTQLSVL.

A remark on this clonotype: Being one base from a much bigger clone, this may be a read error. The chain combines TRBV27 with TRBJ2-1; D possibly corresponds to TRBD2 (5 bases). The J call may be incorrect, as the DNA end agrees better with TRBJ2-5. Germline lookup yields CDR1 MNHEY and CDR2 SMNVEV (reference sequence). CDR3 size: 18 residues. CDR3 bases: TGTGCCAGCAGTTTATCCTTCCCTTCAAGCGGAACGTCCGGGATCCAGTACTTC. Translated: CASSLSFPSSGTSGIQYF.

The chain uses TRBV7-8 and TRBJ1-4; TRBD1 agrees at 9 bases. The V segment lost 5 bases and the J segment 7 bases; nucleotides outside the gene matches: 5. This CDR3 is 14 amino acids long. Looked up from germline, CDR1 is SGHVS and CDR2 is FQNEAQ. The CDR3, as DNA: TGTGCCAGCAGCCGTGACAGGGGGTTTGAAAAACTGTTTTTT. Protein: CASSRDRGFEKLFF.

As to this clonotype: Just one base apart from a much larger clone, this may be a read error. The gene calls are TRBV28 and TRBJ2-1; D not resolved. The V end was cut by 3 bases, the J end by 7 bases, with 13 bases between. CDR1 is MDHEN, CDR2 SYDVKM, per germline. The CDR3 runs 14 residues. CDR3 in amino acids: CASSFPNPRNEQFF. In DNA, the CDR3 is TGTGCCAGCAGTTTCCCAAACCCTAGGAATGAGCAGTTCTTC.

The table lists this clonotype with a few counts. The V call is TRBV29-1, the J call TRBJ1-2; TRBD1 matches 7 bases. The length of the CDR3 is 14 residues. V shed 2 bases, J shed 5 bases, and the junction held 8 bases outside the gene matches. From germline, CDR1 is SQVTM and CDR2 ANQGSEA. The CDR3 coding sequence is TGCAGCGTTGAAAGGGGGACAGCTACATATGGCTACACCTTC. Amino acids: CSVERGTATYGYTF. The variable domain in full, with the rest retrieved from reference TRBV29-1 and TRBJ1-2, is SAVISQKPSRDICQRGTSLTIQCQVDSQVTMMFWYRQQPGQSLTLIATANQGSEATYESGFVIDKFPISRPNLTFSTLTVSNMSPEDSSIYLCSVERGTATYGYTFGSGTRLTVV.

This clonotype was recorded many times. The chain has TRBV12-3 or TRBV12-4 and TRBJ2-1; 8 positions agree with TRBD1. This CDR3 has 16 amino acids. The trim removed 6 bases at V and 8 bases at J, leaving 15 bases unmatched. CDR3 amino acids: CASSIPGRGRGDEQFF. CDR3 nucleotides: TGTGCCAGCAGCATCCCGGGCAGGGGGCGAGGAGATGAGCAGTTCTTC.

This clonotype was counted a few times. CDR3 amino acids: CASATAVVYNEQFF. CDR3 DNA sequence: TGTGCCAGCGCCACGGCAGTTGTTTACAATGAGCAGTTCTTC. The chain combines TRBV6-1 with TRBJ2-1; D gene unclear. Germline V gives CDR1 MNHNS, CDR2 SASEGT. The CDR3 runs to 14 residues. V was clipped by 8 bases and J by 4 bases, with 15 bases between them.

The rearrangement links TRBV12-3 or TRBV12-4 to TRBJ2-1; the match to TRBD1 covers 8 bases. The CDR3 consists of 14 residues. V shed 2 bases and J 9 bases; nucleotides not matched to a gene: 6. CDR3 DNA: TGTGCCAGCAGTTTAAGGGGACAGGCCGGTGAGCAGTTCTTC. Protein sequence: CASSLRGQAGEQFF.

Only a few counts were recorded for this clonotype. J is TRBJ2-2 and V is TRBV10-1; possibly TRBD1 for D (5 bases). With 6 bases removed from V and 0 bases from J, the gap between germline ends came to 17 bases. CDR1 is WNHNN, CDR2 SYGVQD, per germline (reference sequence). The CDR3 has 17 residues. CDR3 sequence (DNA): TGCGCCAGCAGGGAAGACAGTAGCCCGACGAACACCGGGGAGCTGTTTTTT. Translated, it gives CASREDSSPTNTGELFF.

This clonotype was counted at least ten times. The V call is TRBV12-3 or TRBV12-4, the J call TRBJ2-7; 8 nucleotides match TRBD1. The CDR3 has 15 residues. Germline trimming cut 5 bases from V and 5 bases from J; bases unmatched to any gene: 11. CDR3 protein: CASSGSTGVSHEQYF. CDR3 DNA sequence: TGTGCCAGCAGTGGATCGACAGGGGTTAGCCACGAGCAGTACTTC.

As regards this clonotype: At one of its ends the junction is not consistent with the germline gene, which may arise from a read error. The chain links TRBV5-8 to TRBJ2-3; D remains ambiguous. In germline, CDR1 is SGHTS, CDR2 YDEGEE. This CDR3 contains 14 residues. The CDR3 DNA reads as TGTGCCGGCAGCCGCGGTCGCAGCACAGATACGCAGTATTTT. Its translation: CAGSRGRSTDTQYF.

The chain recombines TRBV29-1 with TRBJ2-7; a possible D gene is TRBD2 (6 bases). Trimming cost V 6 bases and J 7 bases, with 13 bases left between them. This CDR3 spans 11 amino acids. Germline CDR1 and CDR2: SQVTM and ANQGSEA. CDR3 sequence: CSVGGPGEQYF. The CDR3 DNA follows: TGCAGCGTGGGGGGACCGGGGGAGCAGTACTTC.

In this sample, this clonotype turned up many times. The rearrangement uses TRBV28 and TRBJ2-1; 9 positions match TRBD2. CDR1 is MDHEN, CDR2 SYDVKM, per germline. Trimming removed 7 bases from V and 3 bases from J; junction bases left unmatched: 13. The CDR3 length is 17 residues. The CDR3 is CASKYPISAGGYNEQFF. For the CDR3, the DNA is TGTGCCAGCAAGTACCCTATTTCAGCGGGAGGCTACAATGAGCAGTTCTTC.

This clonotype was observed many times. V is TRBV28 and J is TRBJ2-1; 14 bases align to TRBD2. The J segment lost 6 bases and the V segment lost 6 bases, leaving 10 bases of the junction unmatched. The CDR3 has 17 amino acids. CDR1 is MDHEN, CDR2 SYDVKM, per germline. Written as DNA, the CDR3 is TGTGCCAGCAGCAGGTCATTGACTAGCGGGAGGGTCAATGAGCAGTTCTTC. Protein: CASSRSLTSGRVNEQFF.